This T cell receptor (beta chain) was retrieved from a study of control samples from healthy donors and cancer patients. This clone was seen a few times. Assay: immunoSEQ multiplex PCR; the TCRdb copy retains only in-frame clones and omits some. The repertoire consists of 10,000 or so clones, with approximately 91% occurring once and the leading ten covering 20% to 25%. V was pared by 8 bases and J by 0 bases, with 14 bases between. The CDR3 sequence is 15 residues long. From germline, CDR1 is MDHEN and CDR2 SYDVKM. This TCR derives from a man aged 55-75 years with colorectal cancer. V gene TRBV28 combines with J gene TRBJ2-1, with D perhaps TRBD1 (5 bases). Sequencing input: PBMCs. The CDR3 region is CASYLDTNSYNEQFF. As DNA, the CDR3 is TGTGCCAGCTACTTGGACACCAACTCCTACAATGAGCAGTTCTTC.